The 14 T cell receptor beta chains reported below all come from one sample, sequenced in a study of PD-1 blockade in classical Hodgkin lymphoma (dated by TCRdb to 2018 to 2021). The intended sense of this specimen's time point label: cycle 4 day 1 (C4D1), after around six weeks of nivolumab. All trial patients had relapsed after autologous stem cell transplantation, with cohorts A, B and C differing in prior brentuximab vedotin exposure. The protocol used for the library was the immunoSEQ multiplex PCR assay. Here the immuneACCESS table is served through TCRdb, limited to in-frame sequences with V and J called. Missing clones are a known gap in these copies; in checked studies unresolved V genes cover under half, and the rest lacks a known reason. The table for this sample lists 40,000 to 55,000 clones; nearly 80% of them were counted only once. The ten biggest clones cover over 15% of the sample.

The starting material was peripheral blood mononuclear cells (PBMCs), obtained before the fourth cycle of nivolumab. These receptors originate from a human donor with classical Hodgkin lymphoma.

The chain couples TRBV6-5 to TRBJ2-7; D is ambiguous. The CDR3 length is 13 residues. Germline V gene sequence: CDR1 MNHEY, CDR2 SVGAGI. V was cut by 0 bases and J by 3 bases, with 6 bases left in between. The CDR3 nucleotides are TGTGCCAGCAGTTACTCGAGTCTCTACGAGCAGTACTTC. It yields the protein CASSYSSLYEQYF.

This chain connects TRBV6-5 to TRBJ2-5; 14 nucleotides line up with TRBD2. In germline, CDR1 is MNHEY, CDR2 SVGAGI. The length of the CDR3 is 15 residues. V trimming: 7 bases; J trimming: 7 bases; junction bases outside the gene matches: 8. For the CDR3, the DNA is TGTGCCAGCACATCGACTAGCGGGGGGGTAGGGACCCAGTACTTC. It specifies CASTSTSGGVGTQYF.

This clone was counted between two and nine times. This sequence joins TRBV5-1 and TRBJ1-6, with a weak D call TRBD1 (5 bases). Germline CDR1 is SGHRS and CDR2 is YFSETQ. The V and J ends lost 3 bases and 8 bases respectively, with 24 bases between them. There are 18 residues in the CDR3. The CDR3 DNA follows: TGCGCCAGCAGCTCTAATACCCCAGGTGGGGCTAACTATTCACCCCTCCACTTT. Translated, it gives CASSSNTPGGANYSPLHF.

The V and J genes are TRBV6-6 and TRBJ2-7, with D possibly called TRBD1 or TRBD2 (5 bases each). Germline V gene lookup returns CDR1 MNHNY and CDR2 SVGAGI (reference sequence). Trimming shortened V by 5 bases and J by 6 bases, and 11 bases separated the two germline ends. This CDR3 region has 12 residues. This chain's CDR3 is CASSIRGVEQYF. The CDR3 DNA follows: TGTGCCAGCAGTATCCGAGGGGTCGAGCAGTACTTC.

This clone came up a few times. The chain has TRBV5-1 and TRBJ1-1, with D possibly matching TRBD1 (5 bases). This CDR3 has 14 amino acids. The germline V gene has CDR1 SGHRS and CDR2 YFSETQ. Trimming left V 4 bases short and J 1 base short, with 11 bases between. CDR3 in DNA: TGCGCCAGCAGCCTCATGGACACGAACACTGAAGCTTTCTTT. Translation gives CASSLMDTNTEAFF.

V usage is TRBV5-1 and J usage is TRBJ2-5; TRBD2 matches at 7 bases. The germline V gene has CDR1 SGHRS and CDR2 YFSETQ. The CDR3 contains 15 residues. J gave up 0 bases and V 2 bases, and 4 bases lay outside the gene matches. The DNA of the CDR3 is TGCGCCAGCAGCTTTGGGCTAGCGGACCAAGAGACCCAGTACTTC. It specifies CASSFGLADQETQYF.

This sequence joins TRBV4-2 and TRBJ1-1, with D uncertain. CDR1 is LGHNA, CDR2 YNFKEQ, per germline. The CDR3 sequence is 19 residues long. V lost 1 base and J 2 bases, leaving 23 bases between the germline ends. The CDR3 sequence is CASSQVSFLIRTVNTEAFF. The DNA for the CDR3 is TGTGCCAGCAGCCAAGTCTCATTCCTTATCCGGACCGTAAACACTGAAGCTTTCTTT.

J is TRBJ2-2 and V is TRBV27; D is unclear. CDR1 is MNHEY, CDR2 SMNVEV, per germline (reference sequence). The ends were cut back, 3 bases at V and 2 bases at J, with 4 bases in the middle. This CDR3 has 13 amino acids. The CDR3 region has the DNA TGTGCCAGCAGTTTCTACAACACCGGGGAGCTGTTTTTT. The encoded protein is CASSFYNTGELFF.

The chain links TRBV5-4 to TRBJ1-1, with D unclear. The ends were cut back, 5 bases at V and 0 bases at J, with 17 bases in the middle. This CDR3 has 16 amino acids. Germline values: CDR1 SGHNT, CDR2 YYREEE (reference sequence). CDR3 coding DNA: TGTGCCAGCAGTGGGTCTCCTCAACCCTTGAACACTGAAGCTTTCTTT. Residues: CASSGSPQPLNTEAFF.

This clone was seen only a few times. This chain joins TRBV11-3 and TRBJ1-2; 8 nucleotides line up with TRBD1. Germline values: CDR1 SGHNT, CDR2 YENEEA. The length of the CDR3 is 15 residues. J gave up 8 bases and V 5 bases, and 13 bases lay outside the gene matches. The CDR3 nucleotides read TGTGCCAGCAGCCTCCTAACAGGGGGGTCGAAGGGCTACACCTTC. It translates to CASSLLTGGSKGYTF. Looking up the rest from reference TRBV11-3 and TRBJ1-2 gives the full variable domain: EAGVVQSPRYKIIEKKQPVAFWCNPISGHNTLYWYLQNLGQGPELLIRYENEEAVDDSQLPKDRFSAERLKGVDSTLKIQPAELGDSAVYLCASSLLTGGSKGYTFGSGTRLTVV.

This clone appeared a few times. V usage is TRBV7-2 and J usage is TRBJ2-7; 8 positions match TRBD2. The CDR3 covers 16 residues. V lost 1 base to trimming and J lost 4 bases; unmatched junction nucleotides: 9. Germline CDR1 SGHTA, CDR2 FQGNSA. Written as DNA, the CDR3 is TGTGCCAGCAGCTTAGGGGGGTCTAGCGGGTATTACGAGCAGTACTTC. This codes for CASSLGGSSGYYEQYF. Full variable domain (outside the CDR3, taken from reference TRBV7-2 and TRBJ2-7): GAGVSQSPSNKVTEKGKDVELRCDPISGHTALYWYRQSLGQGLEFLIYFQGNSAPDKSGLPSDRFSAERTGGSVSTLTIQRTQQEDSAVYLCASSLGGSSGYYEQYFGPGTRLTVT.

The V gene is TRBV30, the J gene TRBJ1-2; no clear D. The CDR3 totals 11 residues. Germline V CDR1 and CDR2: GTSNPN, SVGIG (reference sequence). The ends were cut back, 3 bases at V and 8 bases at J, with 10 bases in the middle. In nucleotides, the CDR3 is TGTGCCTGGAGCGCCCTGCAAGGCTACACCTTC. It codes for CAWSALQGYTF.

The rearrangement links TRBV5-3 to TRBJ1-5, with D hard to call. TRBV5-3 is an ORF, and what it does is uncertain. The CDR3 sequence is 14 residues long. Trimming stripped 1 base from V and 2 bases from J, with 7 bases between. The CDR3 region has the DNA TGTGCCAGAAGCTTGATAGGTTGCAATCAGCCCCAGCATTTT. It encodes CARSLIGCNQPQHF.

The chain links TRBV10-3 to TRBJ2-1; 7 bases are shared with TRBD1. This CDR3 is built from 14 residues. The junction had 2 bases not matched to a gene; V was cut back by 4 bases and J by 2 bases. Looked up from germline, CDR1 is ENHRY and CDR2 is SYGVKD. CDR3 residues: CAISGTGTYNEQFF. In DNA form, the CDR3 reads TGTGCCATCAGTGGGACAGGTACCTACAATGAGCAGTTCTTC.